This TCR beta chain is drawn from a study of graft-versus-host responses after intestinal transplantation. Study conclusions and caveats: Early post-transplant falls in HvG clones accompanied the peak levels of circulating GvH clones.

As for this clone: The antigen is unknown.

Repertoires were generated with immunoSEQ multiplex PCR, while TCRdb's copy carries only in-frame clones and drops some. The sample yields tens of thousands of clones, about 95% seen once. The CDR3 sequence is 15 residues long. Germline-derived CDR1 and CDR2 are MDHEN and SYDVKM. Between the trimmed V and J ends, which lost 3 bases and 6 bases, there was a span of 18 bases. Specimen: unstimulated CD8+ T cells sorted from spleen or lymph node cells, collected before transplant. The rearrangement uses TRBV28 and TRBJ2-7; D uncertain. The sequence derives from a human donor who was the organ donor for an intestinal transplant. CDR3 nucleotide sequence: TGTGCCAGCAGTTTCCGACCCGAGGACGGCCTCGAGCAGTACTTC. It specifies CASSFRPEDGLEQYF.